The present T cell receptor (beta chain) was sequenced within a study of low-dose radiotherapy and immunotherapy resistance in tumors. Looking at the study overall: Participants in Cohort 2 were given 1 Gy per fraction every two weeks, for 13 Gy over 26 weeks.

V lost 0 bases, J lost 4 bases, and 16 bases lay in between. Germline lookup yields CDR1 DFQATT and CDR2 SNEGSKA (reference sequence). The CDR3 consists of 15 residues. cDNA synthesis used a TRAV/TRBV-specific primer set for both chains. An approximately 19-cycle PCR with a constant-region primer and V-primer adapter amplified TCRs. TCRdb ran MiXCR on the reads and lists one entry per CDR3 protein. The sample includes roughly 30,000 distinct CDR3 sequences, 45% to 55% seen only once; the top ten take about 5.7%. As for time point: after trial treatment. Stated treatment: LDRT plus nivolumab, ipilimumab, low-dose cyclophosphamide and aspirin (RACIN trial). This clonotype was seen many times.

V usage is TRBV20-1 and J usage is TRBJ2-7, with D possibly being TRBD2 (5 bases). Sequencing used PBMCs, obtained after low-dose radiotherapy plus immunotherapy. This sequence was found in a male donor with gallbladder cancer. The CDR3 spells CSARDDEGVLYEQYF. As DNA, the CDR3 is TGCAGTGCTAGAGATGATGAGGGAGTATTGTACGAGCAGTACTTC.